This TCR beta chain was found in a study of blood T cells in healthy people across ages. Study in general: Template-switching capture recovered about one barcoded beta molecule per two T cells.

The donors, aged roughly 6 to 100, were healthy Caucasians from Russia. The V gene's germline CDR1 is SEHNR and CDR2 FQNEAQ (reference sequence). Trimming took 6 bases from V and 1 from J; bases not matched to a gene: 12. The CDR3 consists of 17 residues. For the second PCR, which ran for 7 to 11 cycles, a sample-barcoded 5' primer and a J-beta primer mix were used. Each CDR3 protein gets one entry after TCRdb re-called the 5' RACE reads with MiXCR. The repertoire holds around 850,000 distinct CDR3 sequences, with about 34% as singletons. Sequencing used blood. This sequence was found in a man aged 18 to 29 in good health. V gene TRBV7-9 combines with J gene TRBJ1-2; TRBD1 matches 9 bases. The CDR3 DNA reads as TGTGCCAGCAGTCCAGTAATACGGGACAGGGATAACTATGGCTACACCTTC. It encodes CASSPVIRDRDNYGYTF.